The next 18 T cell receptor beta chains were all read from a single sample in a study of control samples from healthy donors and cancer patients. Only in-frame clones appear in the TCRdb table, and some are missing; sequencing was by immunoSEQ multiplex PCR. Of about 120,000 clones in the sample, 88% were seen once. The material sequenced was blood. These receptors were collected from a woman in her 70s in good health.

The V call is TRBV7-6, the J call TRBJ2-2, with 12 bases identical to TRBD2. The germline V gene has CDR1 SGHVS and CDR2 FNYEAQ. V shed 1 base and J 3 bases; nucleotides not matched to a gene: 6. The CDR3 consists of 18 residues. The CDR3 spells CASSLVASGGGDTGELFF. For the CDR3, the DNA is TGTGCCAGCAGCTTAGTCGCTAGCGGGGGGGGCGACACCGGGGAGCTGTTTTTT.

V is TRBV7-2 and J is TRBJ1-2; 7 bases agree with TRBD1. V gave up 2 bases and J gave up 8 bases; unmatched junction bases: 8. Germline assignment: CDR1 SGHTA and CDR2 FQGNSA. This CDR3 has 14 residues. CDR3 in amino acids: CASSLRTGGGGYTF. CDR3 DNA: TGTGCCAGCAGCTTACGGACAGGCGGGGGGGGCTACACCTTC. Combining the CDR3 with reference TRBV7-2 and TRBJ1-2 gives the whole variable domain GAGVSQSPSNKVTEKGKDVELRCDPISGHTALYWYRQSLGQGLEFLIYFQGNSAPDKSGLPSDRFSAERTGGSVSTLTIQRTQQEDSAVYLCASSLRTGGGGYTFGSGTRLTVV.

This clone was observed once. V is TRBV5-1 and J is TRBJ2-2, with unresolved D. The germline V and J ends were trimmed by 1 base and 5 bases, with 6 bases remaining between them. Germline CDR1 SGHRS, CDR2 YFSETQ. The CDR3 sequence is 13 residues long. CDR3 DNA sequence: TGCGCCAGCAGCTTGCAAAATACCGGGGAGCTGTTTTTT. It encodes CASSLQNTGELFF.

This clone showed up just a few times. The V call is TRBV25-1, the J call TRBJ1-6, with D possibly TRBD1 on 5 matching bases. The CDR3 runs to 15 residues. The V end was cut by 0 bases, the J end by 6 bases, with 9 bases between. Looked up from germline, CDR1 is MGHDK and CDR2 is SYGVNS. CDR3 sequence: CASSEYEGSNSPLHF. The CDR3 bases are TGTGCCAGCAGTGAATATGAGGGGAGTAATTCACCCCTCCACTTT.

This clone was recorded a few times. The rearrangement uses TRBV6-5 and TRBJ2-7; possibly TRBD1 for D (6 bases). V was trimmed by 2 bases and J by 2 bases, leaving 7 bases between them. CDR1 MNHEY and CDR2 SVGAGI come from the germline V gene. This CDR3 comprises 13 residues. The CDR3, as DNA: TGTGCCAGCAGTTACGGACAGCCCTACGAGCAGTACTTC. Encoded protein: CASSYGQPYEQYF.

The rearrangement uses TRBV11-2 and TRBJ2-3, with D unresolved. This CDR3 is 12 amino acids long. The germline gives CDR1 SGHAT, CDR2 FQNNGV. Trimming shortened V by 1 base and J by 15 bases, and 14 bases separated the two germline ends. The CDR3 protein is CASSLGAPRIYF. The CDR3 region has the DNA TGTGCCAGCAGCTTAGGGGCCCCCAGAATATATTTT.

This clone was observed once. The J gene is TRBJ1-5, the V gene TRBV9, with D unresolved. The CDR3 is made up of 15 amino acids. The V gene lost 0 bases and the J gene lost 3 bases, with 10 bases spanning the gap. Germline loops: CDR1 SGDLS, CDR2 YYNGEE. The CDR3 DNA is TGTGCCAGCAGCGTAGGGGCAGGCCCCAATCAGCCCCAGCATTTT. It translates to CASSVGAGPNQPQHF.

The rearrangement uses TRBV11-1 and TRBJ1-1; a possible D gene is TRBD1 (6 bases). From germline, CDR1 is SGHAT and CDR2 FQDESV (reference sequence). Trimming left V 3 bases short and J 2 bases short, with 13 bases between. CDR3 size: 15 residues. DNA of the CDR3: TGTGCCAGCAGCTTCCCGGGACACCGAAACACTGAAGCTTTCTTT. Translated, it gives CASSFPGHRNTEAFF.

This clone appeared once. CDR3 sequence: CATSRSRTETYEQYF. The CDR3 coding sequence is TGTGCCACCAGCAGATCACGGACGGAAACCTACGAGCAGTACTTC. The chain uses TRBV15 and TRBJ2-7; D not certain. This CDR3 contains 15 residues. Trimming stripped 2 bases from V and 2 bases from J, with 13 bases between. The germline gives CDR1 LNHNV, CDR2 YYDKDF (reference sequence).

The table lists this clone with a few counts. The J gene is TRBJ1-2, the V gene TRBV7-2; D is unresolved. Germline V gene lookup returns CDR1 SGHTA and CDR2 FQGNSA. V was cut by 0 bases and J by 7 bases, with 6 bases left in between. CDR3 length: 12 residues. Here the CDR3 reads CASSLARLGYTF. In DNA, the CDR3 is TGTGCCAGCAGCTTAGCTAGGCTTGGCTACACCTTC. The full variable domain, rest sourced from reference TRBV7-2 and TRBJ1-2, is GAGVSQSPSNKVTEKGKDVELRCDPISGHTALYWYRQSLGQGLEFLIYFQGNSAPDKSGLPSDRFSAERTGGSVSTLTIQRTQQEDSAVYLCASSLARLGYTFGSGTRLTVV.

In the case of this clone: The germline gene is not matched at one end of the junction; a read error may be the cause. The CDR3 DNA sequence: TGTGCCAGCAGCTTGGGAGGATACGTCTCTAGAAACACCATATATTTT. Its translation: CASSLGGYVSRNTIYF. The chain is built from TRBV5-6 and TRBJ1-3, with D uncertain. Germline loops: CDR1 SGHDT, CDR2 YYEEEE. This CDR3 comprises 16 residues.

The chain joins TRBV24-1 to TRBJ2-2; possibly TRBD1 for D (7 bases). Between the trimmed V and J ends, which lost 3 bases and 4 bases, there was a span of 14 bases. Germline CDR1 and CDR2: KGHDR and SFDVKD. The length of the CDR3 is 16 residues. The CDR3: CATSDTRQGGTGELFF. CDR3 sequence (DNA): TGTGCCACCAGTGATACACGACAGGGAGGCACCGGGGAGCTGTTTTTT.

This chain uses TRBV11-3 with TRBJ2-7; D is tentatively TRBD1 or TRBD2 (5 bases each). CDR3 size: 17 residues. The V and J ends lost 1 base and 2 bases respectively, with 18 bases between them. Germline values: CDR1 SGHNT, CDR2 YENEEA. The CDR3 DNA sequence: TGTGCCAGCAGCTTAGGAGTTTGGGGGTCCACTACCTACGAGCAGTACTTC. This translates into CASSLGVWGSTTYEQYF. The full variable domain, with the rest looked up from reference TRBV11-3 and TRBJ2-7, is EAGVVQSPRYKIIEKKQPVAFWCNPISGHNTLYWYLQNLGQGPELLIRYENEEAVDDSQLPKDRFSAERLKGVDSTLKIQPAELGDSAVYLCASSLGVWGSTTYEQYFGPGTRLTVT.

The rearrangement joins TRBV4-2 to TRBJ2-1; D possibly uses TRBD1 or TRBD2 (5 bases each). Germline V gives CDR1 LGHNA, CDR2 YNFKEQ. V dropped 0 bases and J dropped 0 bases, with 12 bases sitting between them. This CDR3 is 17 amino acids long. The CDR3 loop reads CASSQDGTVSSYNEQFF. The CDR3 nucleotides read TGTGCCAGCAGCCAAGATGGGACGGTGAGCTCCTACAATGAGCAGTTCTTC.

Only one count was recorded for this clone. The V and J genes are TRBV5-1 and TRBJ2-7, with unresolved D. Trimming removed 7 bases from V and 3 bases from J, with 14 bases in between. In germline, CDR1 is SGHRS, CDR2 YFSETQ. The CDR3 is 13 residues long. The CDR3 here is CASQTSPSYEQYF. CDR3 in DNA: TGCGCCAGCCAGACGAGCCCGAGCTACGAGCAGTACTTC.

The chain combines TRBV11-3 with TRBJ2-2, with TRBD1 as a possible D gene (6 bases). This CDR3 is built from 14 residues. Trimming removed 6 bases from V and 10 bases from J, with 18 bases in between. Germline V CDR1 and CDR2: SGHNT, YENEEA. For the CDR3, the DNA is TGTGCCAGCAGTCCCACCCCCAGGGGTGAGGAGCTGTTTTTT. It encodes CASSPTPRGEELFF.

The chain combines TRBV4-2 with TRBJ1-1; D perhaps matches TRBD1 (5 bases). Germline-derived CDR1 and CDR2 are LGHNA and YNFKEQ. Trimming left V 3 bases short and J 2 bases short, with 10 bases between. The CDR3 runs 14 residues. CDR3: CASSHMTENTEAFF. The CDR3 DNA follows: TGTGCCAGCAGCCATATGACAGAAAACACTGAAGCTTTCTTT.

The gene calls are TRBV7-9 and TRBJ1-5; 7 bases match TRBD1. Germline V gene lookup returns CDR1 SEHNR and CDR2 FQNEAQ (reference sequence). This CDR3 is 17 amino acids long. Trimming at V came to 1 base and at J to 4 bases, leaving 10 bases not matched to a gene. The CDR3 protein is CASSLVRDREHNQPQHF. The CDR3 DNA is TGTGCCAGCAGCTTAGTAAGGGACAGAGAGCATAATCAGCCCCAGCATTTT.